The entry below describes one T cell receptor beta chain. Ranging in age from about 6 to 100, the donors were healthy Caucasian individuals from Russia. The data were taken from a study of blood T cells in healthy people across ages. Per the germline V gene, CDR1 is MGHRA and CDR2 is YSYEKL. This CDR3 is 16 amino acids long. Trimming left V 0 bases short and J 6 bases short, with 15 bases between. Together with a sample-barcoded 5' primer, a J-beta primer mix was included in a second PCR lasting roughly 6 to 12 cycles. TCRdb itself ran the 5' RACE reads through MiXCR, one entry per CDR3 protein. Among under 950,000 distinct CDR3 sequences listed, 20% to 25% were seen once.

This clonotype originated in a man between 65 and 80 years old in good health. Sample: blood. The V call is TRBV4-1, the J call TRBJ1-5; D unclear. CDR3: CASSQDGRTSSQPQHF. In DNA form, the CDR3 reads TGCGCCAGCAGCCAAGACGGCAGGACTAGCTCTCAGCCCCAGCATTTT.